This T cell receptor beta chain was observed in a study of blood T cell repertoires in COVID-19 (dated by TCRdb to about 2020). With respect to the entire study: Collaborator samples came from the United States, Italy and Spain and covered acute and convalescent phases of COVID-19. The material from the prospective study consisted of cDNA or gDNA derived from T cells, B-cell-depleted T cells, or PBMCs. Subjects who had been exposed to COVID-19, were actively infected with it, or had recovered from it provided the deeply sampled blood TCRbeta repertoires that made up the dataset. The repertoires were made available in a free public database intended to serve as a resource for research on the immune response to SARS-CoV-2. The samples were drawn from two sources: the first 160 participants of the ongoing ImmuneRACE study, and approximately 1,300 subjects contributed by 6 global collaborators. A de-identified subject ID, COVID-19 status, age in years and sex were almost always included in the sample metadata. Where available, HLA class I and class II types were obtained from metadata supplied by the sample provider rather than from assay-based typing.

The immunoSEQ Assay, a bias-controlled multiplex PCR, was used to amplify TCRbeta CDR3 regions from genomic DNA. Concerning the study's data processing: The number of nucleated cells in each sample was estimated from the amplification of reference gene primers within the assay. To quantify the absolute abundance of each unique TCRbeta CDR3 rearrangement, sequence reads were collapsed and filtered. For each sample, productive Simpson clonality was calculated as the square root of Simpson's diversity index across productive rearrangements. The table was pulled from immuneACCESS by TCRdb, which kept in-frame rearrangements only. Such tables lose some clones; where checked, under half of the loss comes from unresolved V genes, and the rest has no known cause. D and trimming come from the DNA, and the V and J calls and clone size come from that table. This sample has 140,000 to 150,000 clones in its table, and 79% of those were observed once. Of the sample, approximately 8% falls within the top ten clones.

Comment on this clone: The antigen it recognizes is unknown. Base-call qualities are not available, and no considerably larger clone is one nucleotide away.

Summary of the overall study and its limitations: The quantity of clinical and demographic metadata differed by source and by participant and was supplied without curation.

Collaborating institutions collected whole blood in K2EDTA tubes following their own protocols. Collaborator samples were shipped for TCRbeta analysis as frozen whole blood, isolated PBMCs, or DNA extracted from either sample type. The CDR3 measures 14 amino acids from cysteine to phenylalanine. CDR3 DNA is the only sequence kept; it has 42 bases, read in frame from the first base. V loses 4 bases, J loses 3 bases, and the germline ends lie 12 bases apart. Taken from the germline V gene (reference sequence), the CDR1 and CDR2 loops are MNHEY and SMNVEV. This TCR derives from a middle-aged man with active or convalescent COVID-19. The sequencing sample was made of peripheral blood. The sequence links TRBV27 to TRBJ1-2; perhaps TRBD1 is the D gene, with 5 bases matching. The nucleotide sequence is given as TGTGCCAGCAGTTCGGGAGGGGTTGACTATGGCTACACCTTC. Its amino acids are CASSSGGVDYGYTF.